The 25 T cell receptor beta chains presented below share a single source sample, sequenced in a study of blood T cells in healthy people across ages. Combining a sample-barcoded 5' primer with a J-beta primer mix, a second PCR ran for about 6 to 11 cycles. Each CDR3 protein gets one entry after TCRdb re-called the 5' RACE reads with MiXCR. The data show about 1.1 million distinct CDR3 sequences, approximately 38% seen once. The sequenced sample was blood. The receptors shown here come from a man aged 18 to 35 in good health.

This clonotype was seen a few times. This rearrangement joins TRBV2 to TRBJ2-1; 7 bases are a match to TRBD1. Germline lookup yields CDR1 SNHLY and CDR2 FYNNEI. Unmatched junction bases numbered 6, after V lost 6 bases and J lost 4 bases. The CDR3 loop spans 14 amino acids. Here the CDR3 DNA reads TGTGCCAGCAGCCGGGACAGCACGTACAATGAGCAGTTCTTC. It codes for CASSRDSTYNEQFF.

A few counts support this clonotype. The rearrangement joins TRBV7-6 to TRBJ1-2; D uncertain. CDR1 is SGHVS and CDR2 is FNYEAQ in the germline V gene. The V and J ends lost 5 bases and 0 bases respectively, with 13 bases between them. There are 15 residues in the CDR3. The DNA of the CDR3 is TGTGCCAGCAGCCCTCAGGTCGGCTCTAACTATGGCTACACCTTC. It translates to CASSPQVGSNYGYTF.

The chain has TRBV5-1 and TRBJ1-6; D perhaps matches TRBD1 (6 bases). The V end lost 5 bases, the J end lost 7 bases, and 16 bases lay between the germline ends. The CDR3 runs 15 residues. Germline assignment: CDR1 SGHRS and CDR2 YFSETQ. CDR3 loop: CASSLPDRGNSPLHF. CDR3 DNA: TGCGCCAGCAGTCTACCGGACAGAGGGAATTCACCCCTCCACTTT.

The V and J genes are TRBV6-5 and TRBJ2-2; possibly TRBD1 for D (6 bases). Trimming stripped 6 bases from V and 0 bases from J, with 8 bases between. The CDR3 runs 14 residues. The germline V gene has CDR1 MNHEY and CDR2 SVGAGI. This chain's CDR3 is CASSRGANTGELFF. CDR3 DNA: TGTGCCAGCAGCAGGGGCGCGAACACCGGGGAGCTGTTTTTT.

This clonotype has more than one count but fewer than ten. For the CDR3, the DNA is TGCGCCAGCAGCTTTGGCACTCCGACGAACACTGAAGCTTTCTTT. Its translation is CASSFGTPTNTEAFF. V and J are TRBV5-1 and TRBJ1-1; D unresolved. The CDR3 extends over 15 amino acids. V lost 2 bases to trimming and J lost 1 base, with 12 bases between them. CDR1 is SGHRS and CDR2 is YFSETQ in the germline V gene.

This sequence joins TRBV18 and TRBJ1-2; 7 bases fit TRBD1. CDR1 is KGHSH and CDR2 is LQKENI in the germline V gene. The CDR3 covers 14 residues. Trimming removed 7 bases from V and 0 bases from J; junction bases left unmatched: 5. The CDR3 DNA follows: TGTGCCAGCTTCCCGGGACAGACTAACTATGGCTACACCTTC. Its protein product is CASFPGQTNYGYTF. Drawing the rest from reference TRBV18 and TRBJ1-2, the complete variable domain is NAGVMQNPRHLVRRRGQEARLRCSPMKGHSHVYWYRQLPEEGLKFMVYLQKENIIDESGMPKERFSAEFPKEGPSILRIQQVVRGDSAAYFCASFPGQTNYGYTFGSGTRLTVV.

This clonotype has only a few counts. The V gene is TRBV15, the J gene TRBJ2-7; 7 bases match TRBD2. The length of the CDR3 is 15 residues. The junction had 8 bases not matched to a gene; V was cut back by 3 bases and J by 3 bases. CDR1 LNHNV and CDR2 YYDKDF come from the germline V gene (reference sequence). The CDR3 coding sequence is TGTGCCACCAGCAGTGCACGGGGGGTAGGCTACGAGCAGTACTTC. This translates into CATSSARGVGYEQYF. The full variable domain, in which reference TRBV15 and TRBJ2-7 provide the parts outside the CDR3, is DAMVIQNPRYQVTQFGKPVTLSCSQTLNHNVMYWYQQKSSQAPKLLFHYYDKDFNNEADTPDNFQSRRPNTSFCFLDIRSPGLGDTAMYLCATSSARGVGYEQYFGPGTRLTVT.

This clonotype turned up a few times. The chain is built from TRBV6-2 or TRBV6-3 and TRBJ2-7, with 7 positions matching TRBD1. This CDR3 has 13 residues. V lost 4 bases, J lost 5 bases, and 5 bases stayed unmatched. CDR1 MNHEY and CDR2 SVGEGT come from the germline V gene. The CDR3 sequence: CASSSGQKDEQYF. For the CDR3, the DNA is TGTGCCAGCAGTTCGGGACAGAAAGACGAGCAGTACTTC.

The chain couples TRBV29-1 to TRBJ1-4; D uncertain. Germline assignment: CDR1 SQVTM and CDR2 ANQGSEA. Trimming took 0 bases from V and 7 from J, leaving 12 bases between them. CDR3 length equals 14 residues. The CDR3 region has the DNA TGCAGCGTTGAAGATGAGGCAGGAAGTGAAAAACTGTTTTTT. Its protein is CSVEDEAGSEKLFF.

The DNA for the CDR3 is TGTGCCAGCAGTGAAGGTAGTCTGGTGGGTTCGAACACTGAAGCTTTCTTT. This gives the protein CASSEGSLVGSNTEAFF. The V gene is TRBV2, the J gene TRBJ1-1; no clear D gene. This CDR3 has 17 residues. Trimming took 1 base from V and 1 from J, leaving 16 bases between them. CDR1 and CDR2 from the germline V gene are SNHLY and FYNNEI.

This clonotype was seen a handful of times. J is TRBJ1-1 and V is TRBV12-3 or TRBV12-4; 7 nucleotides match TRBD1. The V segment lost 5 bases and the J segment 2 bases; nucleotides outside the gene matches: 14. The CDR3 sequence is 17 residues long. CDR3: CASSTTGRGRVNTEAFF. The CDR3 DNA is TGTGCCAGCAGTACGACAGGGCGCGGGAGGGTTAACACTGAAGCTTTCTTT.

This clonotype was seen only a few times. The V gene is TRBV6-2 or TRBV6-3, the J gene TRBJ1-1, with TRBD1 identical over 9 bases. The germline CDR1 and CDR2 sequences are MNHEY and SVGEGT. CDR3 length: 14 amino acids. J lost 5 bases, V lost 3 bases, and 4 bases had no gene match. CDR3 DNA: TGTGCCAGCAGTTATTTCGACAGGGGGACTGAAGCTTTCTTT. Amino acids: CASSYFDRGTEAFF.

This clonotype was counted only a few times. The CDR3: CASRFSGANVLTF. The DNA of the CDR3 is TGTGCCAGCAGATTCTCTGGGGCCAACGTCCTGACTTTC. The chain recombines TRBV12-3 or TRBV12-4 with TRBJ2-6; the D is unclear. V was shortened by 6 bases and J by 0 bases, with 3 bases between the two germline ends. CDR3 length equals 13 residues.

The chain has TRBV5-1 and TRBJ2-2, with TRBD1 identical over 7 bases. The CDR3 sequence is 15 residues long. Looked up from germline, CDR1 is SGHRS and CDR2 is YFSETQ. J was trimmed by 5 bases and V by 0 bases; bases with no gene match: 4. CDR3 bases: TGCGCCAGCAGCTTGGGGGACAGATCGACCGGGGAGCTGTTTTTT. As protein: CASSLGDRSTGELFF.

The chain is built from TRBV6-1 and TRBJ2-6; 7 nucleotides align to TRBD1. The CDR3 extends over 17 amino acids. Per germline, CDR1 MNHNS and CDR2 SASEGT. V lost 2 bases to trimming and J lost 2 bases; unmatched junction nucleotides: 6. CDR3 in amino acids: CASSEPGQLPGANVLTF. The DNA of the CDR3 is TGTGCCAGCAGTGAACCGGGACAGCTCCCTGGGGCCAACGTCCTGACTTTC.

This clonotype was counted between two and nine times. The chain joins TRBV7-2 to TRBJ2-2; 9 nucleotides agree with TRBD1. With V trimmed by 5 bases and J by 1 base, 5 bases remained unmatched. Germline CDR1 SGHTA, CDR2 FQGNSA. The CDR3 has 16 residues. The CDR3 nucleotides are TGTGCCAGCAGCATACAGGGGGCGAGGAACACCGGGGAGCTGTTTTTT. It translates to CASSIQGARNTGELFF. Full variable domain (rest looked up from reference TRBV7-2 and TRBJ2-2): GAGVSQSPSNKVTEKGKDVELRCDPISGHTALYWYRQSLGQGLEFLIYFQGNSAPDKSGLPSDRFSAERTGGSVSTLTIQRTQQEDSAVYLCASSIQGARNTGELFFGEGSRLTVL.

This chain connects TRBV6-6 to TRBJ1-1; D is perhaps TRBD1 (6 bases). Germline lookup yields CDR1 MNHNY and CDR2 SVGAGI (reference sequence). V was cut by 4 bases and J by 6 bases, with 15 bases left in between. This CDR3 comprises 14 residues. The CDR3 sequence is CASSSETGTPEAFF. For the CDR3, the DNA is TGTGCCAGCAGTTCCGAGACAGGAACTCCTGAAGCTTTCTTT.

This chain links TRBV6-5 with TRBJ2-5; D is possibly TRBD1 or TRBD2 (6 bases each). V lost 6 bases and J lost 11, with 16 bases in between. CDR3 length equals 12 residues. Germline CDR1 MNHEY, CDR2 SVGAGI. This chain's CDR3 is CASSHGGTEQYF. The CDR3, as DNA: TGTGCCAGCAGCCACGGGGGCACTGAGCAGTACTTC.

This clonotype has ten or more counts. The V and J genes are TRBV12-3 or TRBV12-4 and TRBJ2-7, with D hard to call. Trimming shortened V by 6 bases and J by 5 bases, and 11 bases separated the two germline ends. The CDR3 loop spans 12 amino acids. The CDR3 DNA reads as TGTGCCAGCAGCTTATCAGGAAACGAGCAGTACTTC. Its protein is CASSLSGNEQYF.

J is TRBJ1-5 and V is TRBV12-3 or TRBV12-4; D possibly corresponds to TRBD1 (6 bases). V lost 2 bases and J 4 bases, leaving 12 bases between the germline ends. CDR3 length: 15 residues. CDR3 nucleotides: TGTGCCAGCAGTTTATCGTCGGGGACAAATCAGCCCCAGCATTTT. Encoded protein: CASSLSSGTNQPQHF.

J is TRBJ1-1 and V is TRBV7-9; D may be TRBD1 (6 bases). The CDR3 loop spans 19 amino acids. V was trimmed by 3 bases and J by 2 bases, leaving 25 bases between them. Per the germline V gene, CDR1 is SEHNR and CDR2 is FQNEAQ (reference sequence). The CDR3 sequence is CASSLGGGAGSFLNTEAFF. DNA of the CDR3: TGTGCCAGCAGCTTGGGTGGGGGGGCAGGATCTTTCCTAAACACTGAAGCTTTCTTT.

CDR3 coding DNA: TGTGCCAGCGATCAGAGGACAGGGGGAATCCGGGCCGGGGAGCTGTTTTTT. Its translation: CASDQRTGGIRAGELFF. The rearrangement uses TRBV6-2 or TRBV6-3 and TRBJ2-2; 10 nucleotides match TRBD1. Per germline, CDR1 MNHEY and CDR2 SVGEGT. This CDR3 region has 17 residues. The junction had 15 bases not matched to a gene; V was cut back by 8 bases and J by 6 bases.

As for this clonotype: A much larger clone differs from this one at a single base, so this may be a read error. The chain joins TRBV16 to TRBJ2-5; 10 bases fit TRBD1. CDR1 is KGHSY and CDR2 is FQNENV in the germline V gene. The CDR3 runs to 16 residues. V shed 0 bases, J shed 11 bases, and the junction held 12 bases outside the gene matches. The CDR3, as DNA: TGTGCCAGCAGCCAATCGACGGGACAGGGGTACAATGAGCAGTACTTC. Its translation: CASSQSTGQGYNEQYF.

The rearrangement joins TRBV6-5 to TRBJ2-3, with a possible D match to TRBD2 (6 bases). Germline loops: CDR1 MNHEY, CDR2 SVGAGI. The CDR3 is made up of 16 amino acids. V was trimmed by 4 bases and J by 2 bases, leaving 16 bases between them. The CDR3 loop is CASSSRVSGFTDTQYF. CDR3 nucleotides: TGTGCCAGCAGTTCCCGAGTTAGCGGTTTCACAGATACGCAGTATTTT.

This clonotype was seen more than once but under ten times. The chain recombines TRBV12-3 or TRBV12-4 with TRBJ1-1, with 8 bases identical to TRBD1. The V gene end was trimmed by 8 bases and the J gene end by 9 bases; junction bases not matched to a gene: 17. The CDR3 spans 15 residues. The CDR3 coding sequence is TGTGCCAGCGGAGTTGGGCGGACAGGGTCTGAGAAAGCTTTCTTT. Its protein is CASGVGRTGSEKAFF.